The 10 T cell receptor beta chains given below trace back to one sample, sequenced in a study of cytomegalovirus exposure and HLA in healthy donors (dated by TCRdb to 2016 to 2017). The library was built by means of the immunoSEQ multiplex PCR assay. For the multiplex PCR, a mixture combining 60 forward primers for TCR Vbeta segments and 13 reverse primers for TCR Jbeta segments was used. As stored in TCRdb, this immuneACCESS dataset retains in-frame rearrangements with V and J assigned. A fraction of the clones does not appear; measured against another copy, unresolved V genes explain less than half of the discrepancy, and the remainder lacks a known reason. Counted in this sample were about 110,000 clones; roughly 78% of them appeared once. Of the sample, 1.3% is held by the ten largest clones. The sequencing sample was made of PBMCs. Receptor source: a woman younger than 45 in good health and CMV-seronegative.

The chain combines TRBV11-2 with TRBJ2-7; TRBD1 agrees at 7 bases. Germline V gene lookup returns CDR1 SGHAT and CDR2 FQNNGV. CDR3 length: 15 residues. V trimming: 5 bases; J trimming: 2 bases; junction bases outside the gene matches: 9. CDR3 amino acids: CASSPRQGLTYEQYF. The CDR3 nucleotides read TGTGCCAGCAGCCCCAGACAGGGATTGACCTACGAGCAGTACTTC.

This chain uses TRBV27 with TRBJ2-7; D is perhaps TRBD2 (6 bases). Germline V CDR1 and CDR2: MNHEY, SMNVEV (reference sequence). With 3 bases removed from V and 2 bases from J, the gap between germline ends came to 11 bases. CDR3 length equals 14 residues. In DNA, the CDR3 is TGTGCCAGCAGTTTTAGCGGAGGGGCCTACGAGCAGTACTTC. Translated: CASSFSGGAYEQYF.

The V gene is TRBV4-3, the J gene TRBJ2-1; the match to TRBD2 covers 10 bases. The CDR3 extends over 16 amino acids. Losses at the gene ends were 3 bases for V and 4 bases for J; bases not matched to a gene: 6. The germline V gene has CDR1 LGHNA and CDR2 YSLEER. CDR3 loop: CASSHDSSGGYNEQFF. DNA of the CDR3: TGCGCCAGCAGCCACGATTCTAGCGGGGGATACAATGAGCAGTTCTTC.

This clone occurred once. V usage is TRBV5-1 and J usage is TRBJ2-1; the D is unclear. CDR1 SGHRS and CDR2 YFSETQ come from the germline V gene. Trimming removed 2 bases at V and 4 bases at J, with 7 bases between. This CDR3 region has 13 residues. The DNA of the CDR3 is TGCGCCAGCAGCTTTTCCGGGTACAATGAGCAGTTCTTC. This sequence encodes CASSFSGYNEQFF.

The chain carries TRBV29-1 and TRBJ1-2; 7 bases line up with TRBD1. The germline V gene encodes CDR1 SQVTM and CDR2 ANQGSEA. V shed 7 bases, J shed 6 bases, and the junction held 2 bases outside the gene matches. The CDR3 runs to 10 residues. The CDR3 loop is CSADRDGYTF. CDR3 sequence (DNA): TGCAGCGCCGACAGGGATGGCTACACCTTC.

The chain employs TRBV30 and TRBJ2-7; maybe TRBD1 (5 bases). The ends were cut back, 2 bases at V and 8 bases at J, with 16 bases in the middle. From germline, CDR1 is GTSNPN and CDR2 SVGIG (reference sequence). The CDR3 covers 13 residues. CDR3 loop: CAWSLTDRGQQYF. Here the CDR3 DNA reads TGTGCCTGGAGTTTAACCGACAGAGGTCAGCAGTACTTC.

This clone was counted a few times. The genes are TRBV6-1 and TRBJ2-1; D gene ambiguous. The ends were cut back, 6 bases at V and 6 bases at J, with 15 bases in the middle. The V gene's germline CDR1 is MNHNS and CDR2 SASEGT. The CDR3 totals 14 residues. This chain's CDR3 is CASREIALSNEQFF. CDR3 DNA sequence: TGTGCCAGCAGGGAGATAGCCCTAAGCAATGAGCAGTTCTTC.

The gene calls are TRBV15 and TRBJ1-6; 7 bases fit TRBD1. Looked up from germline, CDR1 is LNHNV and CDR2 is YYDKDF (reference sequence). This CDR3 has 15 amino acids. V shed 0 bases and J 8 bases; nucleotides not matched to a gene: 4. In nucleotides, the CDR3 is TGTGCCACCAGCAGAGATACCCAGGGGGATTCACCCCTCCACTTT. Its translation: CATSRDTQGDSPLHF.

The chain recombines TRBV19 with TRBJ1-1; 7 bases align to TRBD1. This CDR3 region has 14 residues. J gave up 1 base and V 7 bases, and 6 bases lay outside the gene matches. Germline V gives CDR1 LNHDA, CDR2 SQIVND (reference sequence). CDR3 nucleotides: TGTGCCAGTACCCACAGGGGAAAGAACACTGAAGCTTTCTTT. This sequence encodes CASTHRGKNTEAFF. Drawing the rest from reference TRBV19 and TRBJ1-1, the complete variable domain is DGGITQSPKYLFRKEGQNVTLSCEQNLNHDAMYWYRQDPGQGLRLIYYSQIVNDFQKGDIAEGYSVSREKKESFPLTVTSAQKNPTAFYLCASTHRGKNTEAFFGQGTRLTVV.

This clone was recorded only once. The J gene is TRBJ2-1, the V gene TRBV4-1; D is possibly TRBD1 (5 bases). The germline CDR1 and CDR2 sequences are MGHRA and YSYEKL. The V end was cut by 4 bases, the J end by 5 bases, with 9 bases between. The CDR3 length is 13 residues. The CDR3 sequence is CASSRQGHNEQFF. CDR3 nucleotide sequence: TGCGCCAGCAGCCGGCAGGGCCACAATGAGCAGTTCTTC.